The T cell receptor beta chain under discussion was sequenced for a study of blood T cells in healthy people across ages. Study observations and caveats: Per-million-T-cell TCR beta diversity fell roughly linearly with age. Researchers judged that diversity estimates from one million T cells fell short of true values. What prevented conclusive comparison of naive and antigen-experienced cells was that PBMCs were unsorted.

In the case of this clonotype: What it binds is not known.

The CDR3 contains 16 residues. Germline CDR1 is LGHNT and CDR2 is FRNRAP. V dropped 8 bases and J dropped 0; count of bases not matched to a gene: 11. Next came a second PCR, run for about 6 to 12 cycles, which used a sample-barcoded 5' primer along with a J-beta primer mix. Sequencing of every sample gave 3 million or more CDR3-containing paired-end reads. TCRdb reanalysed the 5' RACE reads using MiXCR and keeps one entry per CDR3 protein. This sample has about 1,500,000 distinct CDR3 sequences, with 28% found just once. This receptor was identified in a woman aged 25-40 years in good health. This chain connects TRBV12-5 to TRBJ2-3; 7 bases map to TRBD1. Sequences were obtained from blood. The CDR3 nucleotides are TGTGCTAGTTCCCCTCGTGGGACAGTTAGCACAGATACGCAGTATTTT. It encodes CASSPRGTVSTDTQYF. Looking up the rest from reference TRBV12-5 and TRBJ2-3 gives the full variable domain: DARVTQTPRHKVTEMGQEVTMRCQPILGHNTVFWYRQTMMQGLELLAYFRNRAPLDDSGMPKDRFSAEMPDATLATLKIQPSEPRDSAVYFCASSPRGTVSTDTQYFGPGTRLTVL.